This TCR beta chain appears in the sequencing data of a study of T cells in Graves' hyperthyroidism and ophthalmopathy. Study in general: Peripheral blood samples were taken at initial diagnosis, prior to any treatment.

Researchers took RNA transcripts and amplified the TCR beta CDR3 regions from them. RT-PCR in the first round (using the HTBI primer set) targeted the TCR CDR3. Via MiXCR, TCRdb re-called the multiplex PCR reads, giving one row per CDR3 protein. The sample lists 300,000 or so distinct CDR3 sequences, roughly 17% occurring once. This clonotype appeared a few times. The CDR3 covers 14 residues. Trimming took 5 bases from V and 1 from J, leaving 9 bases between them. Germline assignment: CDR1 DFQATT and CDR2 SNEGSKA (reference sequence). This clonotype originated in a man aged 25-40 years with Graves' hyperthyroidism. Sequences were obtained from blood. The chain links TRBV20-1 to TRBJ2-6, with TRBD2 as a possible D gene (5 bases). The chain's CDR3 is CSAEGTSGANVLTF. Here the CDR3 DNA reads TGCAGTGCTGAGGGAACGTCTGGGGCCAACGTCCTGACTTTC.